This T cell receptor beta chain stems from a study of T cell responses to AZD1222 COVID-19 vaccine. Findings and limits, study-wide: Two AZD1222 administrations were followed by greater Spike-specific TCR breadth and depth. Donor demographics were predominantly white British with a female majority; clonal diversity may be underestimated. Of the AZD1222 recipients, only five to seven were seropositive at baseline.

Concerning this clone: Its target is not known.

Losses at the gene ends were 5 bases for V and 6 bases for J; bases not matched to a gene: 8. From germline, CDR1 is PRHDT and CDR2 FYEKMQ (reference sequence). The CDR3 has 14 residues. Sequencing used immunoSEQ multiplex PCR; TCRdb keeps in-frame clones, though not all of them. In the table there are 130,000 to 150,000 clones, about 93% of which are singletons. The sequencing here drew on peripheral blood, taken on day 0 of MenACWY control vaccination. The receptor comes from an adult in good health. The V gene is TRBV13, the J gene TRBJ1-2, with 8 bases identical to TRBD1. CDR3 sequence (DNA): TGTGCCAGCAGCCGTGACAGGGGTTTGGATGGCTACACCTTC. Translation gives CASSRDRGLDGYTF.